This TCR beta chain was observed in a study of molecular identifiers for immune sequencing clone quantification. With RNA at 10%, 30% or 50%, naive CD8 libraries came from roughly 18,000 to 920,000 sorted cells. Naive CD8 T cells were sorted as CD8+CD4-CCR7+CD45RA+. CDR3 length: 14 residues. Trimming took 0 bases from V and 3 from J, leaving 8 bases between them. Germline lookup yields CDR1 MNHNS and CDR2 SASEGT. It was with previously described methods and listed TCR primers that bulk TCR libraries were made. TCRdb ran MiXCR on the PCR reads and lists one entry per CDR3 protein. The top ten hold 0.78% of the sample, which has over 550,000 distinct CDR3 sequences, roughly 27% seen once.

Source material: naive CD8+ T cells from blood, with Jurkat cell RNA spiked in. Noted subset: FACS-sorted CD8+CD4-CCR7+CD45RA+ naive T cells. This TCR came from a human donor in good health. Some libraries in this study had Jurkat cell RNA spiked in. The chain carries TRBV6-1 and TRBJ1-2, with D hard to call. The CDR3 bases are TGTGCCAGCAGTGAAGCGCAGGCCTACTATGGCTACACCTTC. It encodes CASSEAQAYYGYTF.